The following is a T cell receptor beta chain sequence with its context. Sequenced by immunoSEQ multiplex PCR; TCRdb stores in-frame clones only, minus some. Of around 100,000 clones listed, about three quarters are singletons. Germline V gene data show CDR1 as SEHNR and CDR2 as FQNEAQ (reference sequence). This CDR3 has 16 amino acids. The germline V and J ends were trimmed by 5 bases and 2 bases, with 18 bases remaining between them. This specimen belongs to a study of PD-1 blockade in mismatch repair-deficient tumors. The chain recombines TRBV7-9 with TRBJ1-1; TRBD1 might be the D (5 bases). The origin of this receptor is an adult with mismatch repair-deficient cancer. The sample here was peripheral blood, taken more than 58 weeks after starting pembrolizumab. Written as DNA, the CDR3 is TGTGCCAGCAGCCCATGGGGGGTCGTGGGAAACACTGAAGCTTTCTTT. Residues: CASSPWGVVGNTEAFF.